The entry that follows covers one T cell receptor (beta chain) sequence. The antigen is undetermined. This CDR3 is built from 17 residues. Losses at the gene ends were 5 bases for V and 3 bases for J; bases not matched to a gene: 10. Germline loops: CDR1 MDHEN, CDR2 SYDVKM. The source of the sample is a study of cytomegalovirus exposure and HLA in healthy donors. Looking at the study overall: A later analysis reported the approximately 120 validation repertoires used the same platform as the 500 to 800 first-cohort repertoires. Study conclusions and caveats: Both high specificity and high sensitivity reportedly marked the classifier's diagnosis of cytomegalovirus status. TCR beta chains numbering under 200 were designated cytomegalovirus-associated. The tendency of first-cohort TCR clusters to co-occur in the 95 to 150 validation repertoires was the finding of a later analysis.

Clones were sequenced by immunoSEQ multiplex PCR, and TCRdb holds only the in-frame ones, with some missing. This sample has around 150,000 clones, with about 90% found just once. The source is a woman aged 18-29 years in good health and CMV-seropositive. Sample: PBMCs. This sequence joins TRBV28 and TRBJ1-5, with TRBD1 matching 10 bases. In DNA form, the CDR3 reads TGTGCCAGCAGTGAAGGCGGGACAGGGGTCCCCAATCAGCCCCAGCATTTT. Protein product: CASSEGGTGVPNQPQHF. Variable domain in full (rest from reference TRBV28 and TRBJ1-5): DVKVTQSSRYLVKRTGEKVFLECVQDMDHENMFWYRQDPGLGLRLIYFSYDVKMKEKGDIPEGYSVSREKKERFSLILESASTNQTSMYLCASSEGGTGVPNQPQHFGDGTRLSIL.